One TCR beta chain is described in this entry. This clonotype came up a few times. No antigen is known for it. Base qualities are not recorded, but no much larger clone differs from it by a single base. To synthesize cDNA, template-switch 5'RACE was performed with a primer carrying a 10-nucleotide random unique molecular identifier so that each TCR transcript was tagged. Every sequencing run covered 15-18 subjects and yielded more than 200 million TCR-beta sequences. The RNeasy kit was used for extraction of total RNA. The KAPA Real-time Library Amplification kit was used to amplify TCR-beta VDJ regions with primers for the TCR constant region and the 5'RACE anchor. A first PCR added sample indexes and Illumina adaptors, and a second PCR then raised library yield. After purification with Ampure beads, the TCR product of roughly 650 bp was size-selected on a 2% E-gel SizeSelection system. Before pooling, library quality was checked on a Bioanalyzer, concentration was measured with Qubit, and libraries were quantified with the Kapa Library Quantification kit. Libraries were sequenced paired-end 2 x 150 bp on an Illumina HiSeq 2500. To increase sequence diversity, roughly 24-30% phiX was spiked into each library pool. Under the source paper's analysis protocol: Quality-filtered reads were processed with the UMI-based MiGEC pipeline, and over 85% of raw TCR sequences were removed by the MiGEC pipeline during error correction. IMGT germline references were used for aligning VDJ genes, and each clonotype was defined as a unique CDR3 amino acid sequence together with its V-J genes. Clonal expansion, Shannon diversity and CDR3 relatedness were evaluated with VDJtools (CalcPairwiseDistances, ClusterSamples), while phylogenetic trees were built in CLCbio workbench. Clones with at least 8 unique UMIs were defined as expanded, with this threshold being based on coefficient-of-variation modelling across technical triplicates. The raw public data were reprocessed by TCRdb itself: fastp quality trimming at Q25, MiXCR clonotype calling, in-frame beta chains only. Duplicate CDR3 protein sequences are folded into a single record with the most common DNA and genes. These V and J calls are TCRdb output, not the study's own analysis. Within this sample are some 54,000 distinct CDR3 sequences, with 9.5% to 12% of them counted one time only. The ten top clones hold 6.5% to 8.5% of the sample.

Taken with the paper, the label for time point translates to: longitudinal time-point 1 (baseline). Unsorted PBMC libraries were generated from 2 million PBMCs stored in RNAlater at -80 °C until RNA extraction. Peripheral blood underwent Ficoll-Hypaque density gradient centrifugation to isolate PBMCs, which were then cryopreserved in liquid nitrogen. This sample is drawn from a study of neurological immune-mediated disorders (dated by TCRdb to the late 2010s). Some background on the complete study: Peripheral blood TCR-beta repertoires from HTLV-I-associated myelopathy (HAM/TSP) patients, multiple sclerosis patients and healthy controls were compared by UMI-based sequencing. The 106 TCR-beta libraries covered PBMC samples along with longitudinal samples, technical triplicates, and paired sorted CD4+ and CD8+ T-cell subsets. Longitudinal HAM/TSP and healthy donors had 3 time-points each (roughly 3-45 month intervals). The cohort included about 66 subjects: 14 with HAM/TSP, around 35 with multiple sclerosis, and some 20 healthy controls. What the authors observed across the whole study: No identical CDR3 amino acid sequences were found to be shared among expanded clones across subjects, suggesting that TCR-beta repertoires were private in all groups. TCR clonal expansion was highest in HAM/TSP patients and lowest in MS patients, with MS patients falling below even healthy controls.

Counted from cysteine to phenylalanine, this CDR3 has 15 amino acids. Only the CDR3 DNA stays, 45 bases, in frame from base 1. The germline V gene (reference sequence) provides CDR1 SEHNR and CDR2 FQNEAQ. Trimming takes 2 bases off V and 5 bases off J; junction bases not matched to a gene: 6. The clonotype originates from a male donor with HTLV-1-associated myelopathy (HAM/TSP). The sequenced material came from PBMCs. The chain is made from TRBV7-9 and TRBJ2-5; TRBD1 aligns with 9 central bases. The CDR3 protein sequence reads: CASSLTTGGKETQYF. The DNA reads TGTGCCAGCAGCTTAACTACAGGGGGCAAGGAGACCCAGTACTTC.